This is a list of T cell receptor beta chains from one sample in a study of control samples from healthy donors and cancer patients. Here immunoSEQ multiplex PCR was the method, and the copy in TCRdb shows in-frame clones only, minus some. This table has over 85,000 clones, about 91% appearing once. Sequencing was performed on blood. Receptors originate from a woman between 18 and 29 years old in good health. The CDR3 runs from the conserved cysteine through the conserved F or W. D genes are given only for firm matches. Rows may omit the clone size; those that give it use once, few, many or a size class.

d_call	v_call	clone_size	j_call	cdr3_nt	cdr3_aa
NA	TRBV25-1	NA	TRBJ1-2	TGTGCCAGCAGTGAAGGTTACTATGGCTACACCTTC	CASSEGYYGYTF
NA	TRBV6-5	once	TRBJ2-7	TGTGCCAGCGCCGGGACATCCGTTTACGAGCAGTACTTC	CASAGTSVYEQYF
TRBD2	TRBV10-1	NA	TRBJ2-5	TGCGCCAGCAGTCCTCAAGCGGGAATGGTTGAGACCCAGTACTTC	CASSPQAGMVETQYF
NA	TRBV11-3	NA	TRBJ2-7	TGTGCCAGCAGCTTAGATCGACCTAGGGACGAGCAGTACTTC	CASSLDRPRDEQYF
TRBD1	TRBV28	NA	TRBJ1-4	TGTGCCAGCAGTCTTCCGGGACAGGGGTCTGAAAAACTGTTTTTT	CASSLPGQGSEKLFF
TRBD1	TRBV3-1/TRBV3-2	NA	TRBJ1-6	TGTGCCAGCAGCCAAGATCAGGGGGCTGATTATTCACCCCTCCACTTT	CASSQDQGADYSPLHF
NA	TRBV12-3/TRBV12-4	NA	TRBJ1-1	TGTGCCAGCACGAACGACGGGAGCACTGAAGCTTTCTTT	CASTNDGSTEAFF
TRBD2	TRBV7-8	NA	TRBJ2-1	TGTGCCAGCAGCACCCGACTAGCGGGACAAGTAAACAATGAGCAGTTCTTC	CASSTRLAGQVNNEQFF
NA	TRBV5-1	NA	TRBJ1-1	TGCGCCAGCAGCTTGGTTTCCGGTACTGAAGCTTTCTTT	CASSLVSGTEAFF
NA	TRBV2	NA	TRBJ2-5	TGTGCCAGCAGTGAATATTCGGGACTTAAAGAGACCCAGTACTTC	CASSEYSGLKETQYF
NA	TRBV2	NA	TRBJ1-2	TGTGCCAGCAGTTTTTATGGCTACACCTTC	CASSFYGYTF
TRBD2	TRBV5-1	NA	TRBJ2-1	TGCGCCAGCAGAACCGGGGGGTTTAGTAGGGATGAGCAGTTCTTC	CASRTGGFSRDEQFF
NA	TRBV10-1	NA	TRBJ2-3	TGCGCCAGCAGTGCCCGGGGGGCCCCCACAGATACGCAGTATTTT	CASSARGAPTDTQYF